This section outlines one T cell receptor (beta chain) sequence together with its context. The antigen is undetermined. This sample was taken from a study of shared clonotypes between healthy human individuals. General study results and limits: Memory subsets generally showed lower estimated richness than naive subsets.

Healthy HIV-negative adults without recent acute infections or vaccinations served as donors. Trimming removed 2 bases from V and 7 bases from J, with 27 bases in between. The CDR3 length is 18 residues. Germline V lookup: CDR1 WNHNN, CDR2 SYGVQD (reference sequence). An assay was performed, and its level was deep. Researchers divided each subset's genomic DNA evenly across several immunoSEQ plates. Some clones are missing from TCRdb's copy, which holds only in-frame ones; the method was immunoSEQ multiplex PCR. Among some 100,000 clones listed, 55% to 70% were seen once. The sample taken for sequencing was memory CD8+ T cells sorted from blood. Subset: CD45RO+ cells pooled with CCR7-negative TemRA cells. This clonotype was sampled from a woman in her thirties in good health. The V call is TRBV10-1, the J call TRBJ2-7; TRBD1 might be the D (6 bases). Here the CDR3 reads CASSERTLGQGTGKEQYF. DNA for the CDR3: TGCGCCAGCAGTGAGAGGACCTTGGGTCAGGGAACAGGGAAAGAGCAGTACTTC.